This T cell receptor beta chain was recovered during a study of blood T cell repertoires in COVID-19. Study as a whole: COVID-19 samples from acute and convalescent phases originated in the United States, Italy and Spain.

The repertoire was sequenced with immunoSEQ multiplex PCR; TCRdb's copy has only in-frame clones and lacks some. The sample yields approximately 330,000 clones, around 90% seen once. Patients of the Seattle cohort, enrolled during active infection, were followed longitudinally. The V end lost 2 bases, the J end lost 0 bases, and 9 bases lay between the germline ends. The germline V gene has CDR1 SGDLS and CDR2 YYNGEE. CDR3 size: 14 residues. The receptor was isolated from a man between 25 and 39 years old with COVID-19, enrolled during active disease. Sequencing used peripheral blood. The chain uses TRBV9 and TRBJ2-7; D is possibly TRBD2 (5 bases). The CDR3 loop is CASSVGGFSYEQYF. The CDR3 DNA reads TGTGCCAGCAGCGTCGGAGGTTTCTCCTACGAGCAGTACTTC.